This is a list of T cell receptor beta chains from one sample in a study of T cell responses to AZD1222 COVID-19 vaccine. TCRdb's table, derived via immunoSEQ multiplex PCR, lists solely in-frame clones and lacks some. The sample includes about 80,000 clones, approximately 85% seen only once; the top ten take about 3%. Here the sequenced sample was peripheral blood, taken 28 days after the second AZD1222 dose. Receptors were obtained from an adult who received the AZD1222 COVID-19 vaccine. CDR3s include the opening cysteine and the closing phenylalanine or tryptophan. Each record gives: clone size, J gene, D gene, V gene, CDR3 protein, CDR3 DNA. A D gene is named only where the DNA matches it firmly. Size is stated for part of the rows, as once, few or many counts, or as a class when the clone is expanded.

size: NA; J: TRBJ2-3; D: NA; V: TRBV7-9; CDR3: CASSVRAFNTDTQYF; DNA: TGTGCCAGCAGCGTTCGGGCCTTCAACACAGATACGCAGTATTTT
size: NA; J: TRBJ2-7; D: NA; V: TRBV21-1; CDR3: CAQLGEQYF; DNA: TGTGCCCAGTTGGGCGAGCAGTACTTC
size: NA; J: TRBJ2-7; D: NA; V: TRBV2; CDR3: CASSGAREQYF; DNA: TGTGCCAGCAGTGGGGCACGGGAGCAGTACTTC
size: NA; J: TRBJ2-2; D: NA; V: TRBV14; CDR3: CASSQVYGELFF; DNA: TGTGCCAGCAGCCAAGTATACGGGGAGCTGTTTTTT
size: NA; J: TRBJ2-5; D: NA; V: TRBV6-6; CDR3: CASSLKETQYF; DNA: TGTGCCAGCAGTTTAAAAGAGACCCAGTACTTC
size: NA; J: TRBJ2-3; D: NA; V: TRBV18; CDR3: CASSAFTDTQYF; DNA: TGTGCCAGCTCAGCTTTCACAGATACGCAGTATTTT
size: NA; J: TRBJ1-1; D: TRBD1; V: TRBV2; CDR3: CASSGQGGTEAFF; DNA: TGTGCCAGCAGTGGACAGGGGGGGACTGAAGCTTTCTTT
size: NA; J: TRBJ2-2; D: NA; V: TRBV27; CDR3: CASSFYRAAVEFNANTGELFF; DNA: TGTGCCAGCAGTTTCTATCGCGCGGCCGTGGAGTTTAACGCGAACACCGGGGAGCTGTTTTTT
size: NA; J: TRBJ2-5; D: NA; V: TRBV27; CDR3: CASRPSGYQETQYF; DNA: TGTGCCAGCAGACCTTCAGGGTACCAAGAGACCCAGTACTTC
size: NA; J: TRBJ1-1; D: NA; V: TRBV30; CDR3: CAWSQRGNTEAFF; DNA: TGTGCCTGGAGTCAAAGGGGGAACACTGAAGCTTTCTTT
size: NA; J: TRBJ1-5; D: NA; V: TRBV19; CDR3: CASSIEGLRNQPQHF; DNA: TGTGCCAGTAGTATTGAGGGGTTACGCAATCAGCCCCAGCATTTT
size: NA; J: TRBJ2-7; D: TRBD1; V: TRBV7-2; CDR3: CASSRTGAYEQYF; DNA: TGTGCCAGCAGCCGAACAGGGGCCTACGAGCAGTACTTC
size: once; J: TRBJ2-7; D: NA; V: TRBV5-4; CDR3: CASSFGNEQYF; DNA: TGTGCCAGCAGCTTTGGGAACGAGCAGTACTTC
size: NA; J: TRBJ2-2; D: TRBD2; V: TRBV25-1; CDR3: CASSETTSGSTGELFF; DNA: TGTGCCAGCAGTGAAACGACTAGCGGTTCCACCGGGGAGCTGTTTTTT
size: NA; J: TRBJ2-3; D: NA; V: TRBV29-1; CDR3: CSVVVVADTQYF; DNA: TGCAGCGTTGTCGTCGTGGCGGATACGCAGTATTTT
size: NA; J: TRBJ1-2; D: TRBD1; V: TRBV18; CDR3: CASSLGTGDKNYGYTF; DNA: TGTGCCAGCTCACTTGGGACAGGGGATAAAAACTATGGCTACACCTTC
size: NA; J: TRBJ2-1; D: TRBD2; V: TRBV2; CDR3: CASSDSSGGFGNEQFF; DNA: TGTGCCAGCAGTGACTCTAGCGGGGGGTTCGGCAATGAGCAGTTCTTC
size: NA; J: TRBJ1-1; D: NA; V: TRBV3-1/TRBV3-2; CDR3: CASSQDGSGNTEAFF; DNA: TGTGCCAGCAGCCAAGACGGTTCGGGGAACACTGAAGCTTTCTTT
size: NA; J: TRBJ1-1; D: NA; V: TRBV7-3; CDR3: CASSLEASAPYTEAFF; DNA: TGTGCCAGCAGCTTAGAGGCCAGCGCCCCTTACACTGAAGCTTTCTTT
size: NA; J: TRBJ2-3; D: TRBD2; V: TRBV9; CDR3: CASSVEPTSGGLDTQYF; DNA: TGTGCCAGCAGCGTGGAGCCTACTAGCGGGGGATTAGATACGCAGTATTTT
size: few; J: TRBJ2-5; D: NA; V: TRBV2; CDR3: CASTQGGGQETQYF; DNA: TGTGCCAGCACACAGGGAGGTGGCCAAGAGACCCAGTACTTC
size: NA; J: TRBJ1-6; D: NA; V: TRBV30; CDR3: CAWSVREDGEGSPLHF; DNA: TGTGCCTGGAGTGTACGGGAGGACGGCGAAGGTTCACCCCTCCACTTT
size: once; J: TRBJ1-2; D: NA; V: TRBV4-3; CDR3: CASSPPGGRGGYTF; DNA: TGCGCCAGCAGCCCCCCCGGGGGGAGGGGTGGCTACACCTTC
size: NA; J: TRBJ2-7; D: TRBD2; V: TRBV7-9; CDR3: CASRPGLETYEQYF; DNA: TGTGCCAGCAGACCGGGACTAGAGACCTACGAGCAGTACTTC
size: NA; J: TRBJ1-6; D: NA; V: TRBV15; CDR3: CATSRDLNSPLHF; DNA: TGTGCCACCAGCAGAGATTTGAATTCACCCCTCCACTTT
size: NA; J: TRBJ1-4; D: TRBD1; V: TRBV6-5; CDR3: CASRNRDRGYEKLFF; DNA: TGTGCCAGCAGGAACCGGGACAGGGGATACGAAAAACTGTTTTTT
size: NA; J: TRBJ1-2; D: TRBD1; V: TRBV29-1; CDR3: CSADRGLNYGYTF; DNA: TGCAGCGCTGACAGGGGGCTAAACTATGGCTACACCTTC
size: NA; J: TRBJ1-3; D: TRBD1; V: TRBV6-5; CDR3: CASSWTGESGNTIYF; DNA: TGTGCCAGCAGTTGGACAGGGGAATCTGGAAACACCATATATTTT
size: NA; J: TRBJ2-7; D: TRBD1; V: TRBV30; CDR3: CAWVQTGASEQYF; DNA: TGTGCCTGGGTCCAGACAGGGGCCAGCGAGCAGTACTTC
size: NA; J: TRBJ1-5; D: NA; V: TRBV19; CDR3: CATDGGRMSNQPQHF; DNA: TGTGCCACCGACGGGGGAAGGATGAGCAATCAGCCCCAGCATTTT
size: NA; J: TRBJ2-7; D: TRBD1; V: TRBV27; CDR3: CASRDRVRYEQYF; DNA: TGTGCCAGCAGGGACAGGGTGCGGTACGAGCAGTACTTC
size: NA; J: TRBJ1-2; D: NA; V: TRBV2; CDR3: CASSPGTGYGYTF; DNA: TGTGCCAGCAGTCCAGGGACGGGCTATGGCTACACCTTC
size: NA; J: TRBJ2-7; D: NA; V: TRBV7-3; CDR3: CASSLGNSYEQYF; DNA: TGTGCCAGCAGCTTAGGGAACTCCTACGAGCAGTACTTC
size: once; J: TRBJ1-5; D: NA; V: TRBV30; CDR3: CAWSADSNQPQHF; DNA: TGTGCCTGGAGCGCGGATAGCAATCAGCCCCAGCATTTT
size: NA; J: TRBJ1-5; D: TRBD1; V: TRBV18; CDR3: CASSLGTGDQPQHF; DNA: TGTGCCAGCTCACTTGGGACAGGGGATCAGCCCCAGCATTTT
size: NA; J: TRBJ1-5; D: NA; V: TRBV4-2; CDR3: CASSQERGMYQPQHF; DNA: TGTGCCAGCAGCCAAGAAAGGGGAATGTATCAGCCCCAGCATTTT
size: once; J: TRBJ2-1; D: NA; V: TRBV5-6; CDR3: CASSDRDGSRWEQFF; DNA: TGTGCCAGCAGCGACCGGGACGGCAGCCGGTGGGAGCAGTTCTTC
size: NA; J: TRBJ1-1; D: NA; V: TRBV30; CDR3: CAWSRAPQGDTEAFF; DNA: TGTGCCTGGAGTCGTGCGCCACAGGGAGACACTGAAGCTTTCTTT
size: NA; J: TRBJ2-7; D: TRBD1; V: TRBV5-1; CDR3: CASSLDGAQGYEQYF; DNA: TGCGCCAGCAGCCTGGACGGAGCACAGGGGTACGAGCAGTACTTC
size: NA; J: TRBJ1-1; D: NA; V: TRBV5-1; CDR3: CASSLARSTGNTEAFF; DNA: TGCGCCAGCAGCTTGGCCAGGAGTACAGGGAATACTGAAGCTTTCTTT
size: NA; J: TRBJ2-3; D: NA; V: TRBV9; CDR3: CASSVYPTSTDTQYF; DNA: TGTGCCAGCAGCGTGTACCCTACTAGCACAGATACGCAGTATTTT
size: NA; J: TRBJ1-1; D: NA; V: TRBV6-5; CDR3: CASSYSTHTEAFF; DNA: TGTGCCAGCAGTTACTCGACCCACACTGAAGCTTTCTTT
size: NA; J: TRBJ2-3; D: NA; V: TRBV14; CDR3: CASSQEGPDTQYF; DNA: TGTGCCAGCAGCCAAGAAGGCCCAGATACGCAGTATTTT
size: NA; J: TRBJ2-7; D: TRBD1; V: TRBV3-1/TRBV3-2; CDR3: CASSQEGGKYEQYF; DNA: TGTGCCAGCAGCCAAGAAGGGGGCAAATACGAGCAGTACTTC
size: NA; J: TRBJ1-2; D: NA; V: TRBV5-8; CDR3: CASSPVQGNGYTF; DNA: TGTGCCAGCAGCCCGGTCCAGGGGAACGGCTACACCTTC
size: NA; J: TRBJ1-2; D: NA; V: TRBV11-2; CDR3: CASSLEGNGYGYTF; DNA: TGTGCCAGCAGCTTAGAGGGGAACGGCTATGGCTACACCTTC
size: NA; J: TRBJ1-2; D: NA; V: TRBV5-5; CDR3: CASSLSGQAFRYTF; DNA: TGTGCCAGCAGCTTGTCAGGGCAGGCTTTTCGCTACACCTTC
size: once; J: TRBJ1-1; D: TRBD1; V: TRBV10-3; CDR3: CAISQRGQGMNTEAFF; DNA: TGTGCCATCAGCCAACGCGGACAGGGGATGAACACTGAAGCTTTCTTT
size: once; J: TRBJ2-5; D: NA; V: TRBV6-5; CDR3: CASSYSGTAKETQYF; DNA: TGTGCCAGCAGTTACTCCGGGACGGCAAAAGAGACCCAGTACTTC
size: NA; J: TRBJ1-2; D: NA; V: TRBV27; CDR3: CASSPDGFYGYTF; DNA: TGTGCCAGCAGCCCGGACGGGTTCTATGGCTACACCTTC
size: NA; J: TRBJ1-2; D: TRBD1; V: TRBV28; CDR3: CALLGQGDGYTF; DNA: TGTGCCTTACTTGGACAGGGTGACGGCTACACCTTC
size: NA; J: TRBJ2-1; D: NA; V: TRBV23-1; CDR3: CASSQSTVDEQFF; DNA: TGCGCCAGCAGTCAATCGACAGTAGATGAGCAGTTCTTC
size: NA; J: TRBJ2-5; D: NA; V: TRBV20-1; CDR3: CSASEGGRQETQYF; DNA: TGCAGTGCTAGTGAGGGAGGTCGGCAAGAGACCCAGTACTTC
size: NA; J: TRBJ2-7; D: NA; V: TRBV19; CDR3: CASSTDRVPYYEQYF; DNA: TGTGCCAGTAGCACGGACCGAGTCCCTTACTACGAGCAGTACTTC
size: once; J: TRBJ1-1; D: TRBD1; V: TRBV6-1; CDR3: CASSETGTADTEAFF; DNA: TGTGCCAGCAGTGAGACCGGGACAGCGGACACTGAAGCTTTCTTT
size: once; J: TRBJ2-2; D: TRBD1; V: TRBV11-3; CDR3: CASSRGQENTGELFF; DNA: TGTGCCAGCAGCCGAGGACAGGAGAACACCGGGGAGCTGTTTTTT
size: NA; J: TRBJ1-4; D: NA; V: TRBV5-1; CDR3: CASSLEANPSTNEKLFF; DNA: TGCGCCAGCAGCTTGGAGGCAAATCCCTCAACTAATGAAAAACTGTTTTTT
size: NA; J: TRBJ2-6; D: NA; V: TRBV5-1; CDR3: CASSLNRVSSGANVLTF; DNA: TGCGCCAGCAGCTTGAACAGAGTGAGCTCTGGGGCCAACGTCCTGACTTTC
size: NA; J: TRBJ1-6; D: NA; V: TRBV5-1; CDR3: CASSLTEKGSPLHF; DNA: TGCGCCAGCAGCCTGACAGAGAAGGGTTCACCCCTCCACTTT